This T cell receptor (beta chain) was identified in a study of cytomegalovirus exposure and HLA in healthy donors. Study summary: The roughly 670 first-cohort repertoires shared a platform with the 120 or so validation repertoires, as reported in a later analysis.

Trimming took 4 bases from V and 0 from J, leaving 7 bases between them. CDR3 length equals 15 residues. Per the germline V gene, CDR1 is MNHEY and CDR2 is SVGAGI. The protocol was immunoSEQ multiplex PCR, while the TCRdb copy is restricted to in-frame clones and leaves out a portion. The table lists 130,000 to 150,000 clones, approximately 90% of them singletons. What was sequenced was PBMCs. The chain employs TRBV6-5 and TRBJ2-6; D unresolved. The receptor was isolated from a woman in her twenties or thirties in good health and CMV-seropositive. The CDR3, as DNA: TGTGCCAGCAGTTTACGAGGCTCTGGGGCCAACGTCCTGACTTTC. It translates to CASSLRGSGANVLTF.